These 32 T cell receptor beta chains originate from one sample sequenced in a study of T-cell reconstitution after alpha-beta-depleted transplantation in children. Unique molecular identifiers were used in preparing the TCRbeta library. Each CDR3 protein is one row after TCRdb ran MiXCR on the PCR reads. Among about 480,000 distinct CDR3 sequences listed, 9.5% to 15% were seen once. The sample in question was PBMCs from the stem cell graft donor, obtained from the stem cell graft. These receptors all come from a human donor who donated a stem cell graft to a child with combined immunodeficiency.

The rearrangement uses TRBV25-1 and TRBJ2-1, with unresolved D. V was shortened by 3 bases and J by 11 bases, with 8 bases between the two germline ends. The CDR3 extends over 11 amino acids. Germline-derived CDR1 and CDR2 are MGHDK and SYGVNS. The DNA for the CDR3 is TGTGCCAGCAGTGATCCGGAGCAGCAGTTCTTC. Residues: CASSDPEQQFF.

The chain couples TRBV20-1 to TRBJ1-6, with 9 bases identical to TRBD1. CDR1 and CDR2 (germline): DFQATT, SNEGSKA (reference sequence). V trimming: 0 bases; J trimming: 9 bases; junction bases outside the gene matches: 3. CDR3 length: 14 residues. The CDR3 bases are TGCAGTGCTAGAGAAGGACAGGGGAGTTCACCCCTCCACTTT. Translation: CSAREGQGSSPLHF.

In its sample, this clonotype was seen many times. This chain uses TRBV29-1 with TRBJ2-7; D is unresolved. The CDR3 loop spans 13 amino acids. Trimming cost V 4 bases and J 2 bases, with 12 bases left between them. Germline CDR1 SQVTM, CDR2 ANQGSEA. CDR3: CSVGRTDTYEQYF. CDR3 DNA sequence: TGCAGCGTTGGTAGGACCGACACCTACGAGCAGTACTTC.

This clonotype has ten or more counts. This chain joins TRBV5-1 and TRBJ2-7, with unresolved D. Trimming shortened V by 0 bases and J by 3 bases, and 10 bases separated the two germline ends. Per germline, CDR1 SGHRS and CDR2 YFSETQ. The CDR3 totals 14 residues. CDR3 in amino acids: CASSLEAVYYEQYF. The CDR3 DNA is TGCGCCAGCAGCTTGGAGGCGGTTTACTACGAGCAGTACTTC.

This clonotype was counted a few times. J is TRBJ2-5 and V is TRBV27, with 7 bases lining up with TRBD1. V shed 5 bases and J 4 bases; nucleotides not matched to a gene: 10. Germline V gene lookup returns CDR1 MNHEY and CDR2 SMNVEV (reference sequence). The CDR3 loop spans 15 amino acids. CDR3 in DNA: TGTGCCAGCAGTCCGACAGGGAATTTGGCAGAGACCCAGTACTTC. This codes for CASSPTGNLAETQYF.

CDR3 in amino acids: CASSPRGAGGPTDTQYF. DNA of the CDR3: TGTGCCAGCAGCCCCCGTGGAGCGGGAGGTCCCACAGATACGCAGTATTTT. The rearrangement uses TRBV7-2 and TRBJ2-3; 9 bases align to TRBD2. The CDR3 sequence is 17 residues long. CDR1 and CDR2 (germline): SGHTA, FQGNSA. V lost 5 bases, J lost 2 bases, and 11 bases stayed unmatched.

V usage is TRBV28 and J usage is TRBJ2-7; perhaps TRBD2 as D (5 bases). Germline CDR1 MDHEN, CDR2 SYDVKM. The ends were cut back, 3 bases at V and 2 bases at J, with 11 bases in the middle. The CDR3 is made up of 14 amino acids. The CDR3 DNA sequence: TGTGCCAGCAGTTTGGAATCGGGGACCTACGAGCAGTACTTC. Translated: CASSLESGTYEQYF.

This clonotype was found many times. This chain connects TRBV12-3 or TRBV12-4 to TRBJ2-1; D uncertain. There are 16 residues in the CDR3. Trimming pared 0 bases from V and 4 bases from J, leaving 13 bases between. The CDR3 sequence is CASSLALAPGYNEQFF. CDR3 DNA sequence: TGTGCCAGCAGTTTAGCGCTGGCCCCAGGATACAATGAGCAGTTCTTC.

V gene TRBV12-3 or TRBV12-4 combines with J gene TRBJ2-2, with 8 bases identical to TRBD2. V was clipped by 4 bases and J by 4 bases; unmatched bases: 11. This CDR3 is built from 17 residues. The CDR3 DNA is TGTGCCAGCAGTTCCTATAGCGGGACATGGCGCACCGGGGAGCTGTTTTTT. Its protein product is CASSSYSGTWRTGELFF.

This clonotype was found many times. This chain uses TRBV12-3 or TRBV12-4 with TRBJ2-1; TRBD2 matches at 10 bases. CDR3 length: 16 residues. The V gene end was trimmed by 5 bases and the J gene end by 2 bases; junction bases not matched to a gene: 6. The CDR3 spells CASSLLAGGPYNEQFF. CDR3 in DNA: TGTGCCAGCAGTCTATTAGCGGGAGGCCCCTACAATGAGCAGTTCTTC.

The table lists this clonotype with many counts. This chain connects TRBV9 to TRBJ2-7; 9 bases map to TRBD1. Germline CDR1 reads SGDLS; CDR2 reads YYNGEE. The CDR3 is 15 residues long. V dropped 4 bases and J dropped 4; count of bases not matched to a gene: 9. CDR3 sequence: CASSLIPGQGYEQYF. The CDR3 DNA sequence: TGTGCCAGCAGCCTCATACCGGGACAGGGATACGAGCAGTACTTC.

This clonotype was found a few times. V gene TRBV7-9 combines with J gene TRBJ2-3, with 13 positions matching TRBD2. CDR3 length: 17 residues. The J segment lost 5 bases and the V segment lost 6 bases, leaving 11 bases of the junction unmatched. CDR1 is SEHNR, CDR2 FQNEAQ, per germline (reference sequence). The DNA for the CDR3 is TGTGCCAGCAGGCCCGACCCCGGGACTAGCGGGGAAGATACGCAGTATTTT. This gives the protein CASRPDPGTSGEDTQYF.

This clonotype has a count of ten or more. This chain joins TRBV24-1 and TRBJ2-3, with TRBD2 as a possible D gene (6 bases). The CDR3 is 20 amino acids. V was cut by 3 bases and J by 0 bases, with 24 bases left in between. CDR1 is KGHDR, CDR2 SFDVKD, per germline. The CDR3 sequence: CATSDPVNSGTHPSTDTQYF. The CDR3 DNA sequence: TGTGCCACCAGTGATCCCGTGAATAGCGGAACTCATCCAAGCACAGATACGCAGTATTTT.

This clonotype was observed a handful of times. This chain connects TRBV10-3 to TRBJ2-4, with D possibly TRBD1 on 5 matching bases. There are 17 residues in the CDR3. Germline CDR1 is ENHRY and CDR2 is SYGVKD. Trimming stripped 0 bases from V and 0 bases from J, with 12 bases between. The CDR3 DNA reads TGTGCCATCAGTGAGTCGCTAGGGGCCCGAGCCAAAAACATTCAGTACTTC. Translation: CAISESLGARAKNIQYF.

This clonotype was seen many times. V and J are TRBV6-2 or TRBV6-3 and TRBJ1-6; possible D gene TRBD1, 5 bases. V gave up 6 bases and J gave up 7 bases, with 22 bases separating them. The CDR3 contains 17 residues. In germline, CDR1 is MNHEY, CDR2 SVGEGT. For the CDR3, the DNA is TGTGCCAGCAGACGCAGGCCAGGGCGGGGATGGAATTCACCCCTCCACTTT. Its translation is CASRRRPGRGWNSPLHF.

The V call is TRBV12-3 or TRBV12-4, the J call TRBJ1-1; 7 positions match TRBD1. The ends lost 6 bases at V and 3 bases at J; junction bases unmatched: 7. The CDR3 has 14 amino acids. The CDR3 nucleotides read TGTGCCAGCAGAAAAAACAGGGGAGACACTGAAGCTTTCTTT. Encoded protein: CASRKNRGDTEAFF.

The table lists this clonotype with many counts. This chain links TRBV5-1 with TRBJ2-3; D ambiguous. V dropped 0 bases and J dropped 7 bases, with 6 bases sitting between them. Germline-derived CDR1 and CDR2 are SGHRS and YFSETQ. This CDR3 has 12 residues. The DNA of the CDR3 is TGCGCCAGCAGCTTGGGACCCTATACGCAGTATTTT. Its translation: CASSLGPYTQYF.

This clonotype was seen only a few times. The genes are TRBV20-1 and TRBJ2-1, with TRBD2 as a possible D gene (5 bases). The germline V and J ends were trimmed by 6 bases and 3 bases, with 15 bases remaining between them. The CDR3 length is 14 residues. Germline V gene sequence: CDR1 DFQATT, CDR2 SNEGSKA (reference sequence). The CDR3 sequence: CSAPSGADYNEQFF. The CDR3 bases are TGCAGTGCCCCGAGCGGAGCGGACTACAATGAGCAGTTCTTC.

The V and J genes are TRBV24-1 and TRBJ2-1, with 7 bases aligning to TRBD2. The CDR3 consists of 16 residues. V shed 2 bases, J shed 1 base, and the junction held 4 bases outside the gene matches. Germline lookup yields CDR1 KGHDR and CDR2 SFDVKD. CDR3 protein: CATSDSGGRSYNEQFF. In DNA, the CDR3 is TGTGCCACCAGTGATTCGGGAGGACGATCCTACAATGAGCAGTTCTTC.

The rearrangement links TRBV18 to TRBJ2-6, with a possible D match to TRBD1 (5 bases). The CDR3 is 18 amino acids. Germline V gives CDR1 KGHSH, CDR2 LQKENI. Trimming left V 3 bases short and J 1 base short, with 16 bases between. The CDR3: CASSPVQGLRSGANVLTF. The CDR3 nucleotides are TGTGCCAGCTCACCGGTCCAGGGCCTCAGATCTGGGGCCAACGTCCTGACTTTC.

This clonotype was observed a handful of times. The gene calls are TRBV25-1 and TRBJ1-4, with a weak D call TRBD1 (5 bases). CDR3 length equals 14 residues. Germline lookup yields CDR1 MGHDK and CDR2 SYGVNS. V gave up 5 bases and J gave up 2 bases, with 9 bases separating them. For the CDR3, the DNA is TGTGCCAGCAGTTATTGGGGGACTAATGAAAAACTGTTTTTT. It codes for CASSYWGTNEKLFF.

This clonotype was detected only a few times. J is TRBJ2-7 and V is TRBV11-3, with 9 bases aligning to TRBD2. CDR1 is SGHNT and CDR2 is YENEEA in the germline V gene. The CDR3 is 15 amino acids. V dropped 5 bases and J dropped 4; count of bases not matched to a gene: 9. CDR3 loop: CASSATRLAEYEQYF. CDR3 DNA: TGTGCCAGCAGCGCCACCCGACTAGCGGAGTACGAGCAGTACTTC.

This clonotype was detected ten times or more. The J gene is TRBJ2-1, the V gene TRBV7-3, with unresolved D. Trimming took off 4 bases at V and 10 bases at J, with 14 bases between the two ends. The CDR3 consists of 13 residues. From germline, CDR1 is SGHTA and CDR2 FQGTGA. CDR3 sequence (DNA): TGTGCCAGCAGCTCTCAGACTGGCATGGAGCAGTTCTTC. Its translation: CASSSQTGMEQFF.

This clonotype was counted only a few times. The chain employs TRBV18 and TRBJ2-3; D is undetermined. Germline V gene sequence: CDR1 KGHSH, CDR2 LQKENI. CDR3 length: 13 residues. The V and J ends lost 5 bases and 6 bases respectively, with 12 bases between them. The CDR3 DNA is TGTGCCAGCTCAACGAACCCCTCGGATACGCAGTATTTT. This translates into CASSTNPSDTQYF.

There are a few counts of this clonotype. The J gene is TRBJ2-3, the V gene TRBV5-1; 10 positions match TRBD2. V was clipped by 0 bases and J by 4 bases; unmatched bases: 2. Germline V gives CDR1 SGHRS, CDR2 YFSETQ. The CDR3 contains 15 residues. The CDR3 is CASSLVLAGADTQYF. The CDR3 DNA is TGCGCCAGCAGCTTGGTCCTAGCGGGGGCAGATACGCAGTATTTT. Full variable domain (rest looked up from reference TRBV5-1 and TRBJ2-3): KAGVTQTPRYLIKTRGQQVTLSCSPISGHRSVSWYQQTPGQGLQFLFEYFSETQRNKGNFPGRFSGRQFSNSRSEMNVSTLELGDSALYLCASSLVLAGADTQYFGPGTRLTVL.

DNA for the CDR3: TGCGCCAGCAGCCAAGATTCGGACGGGAACACTGAAGCTTTCTTT. Its translation: CASSQDSDGNTEAFF. The genes are TRBV4-3 and TRBJ1-1; D unresolved. V lost 0 bases to trimming and J lost 1 base, with 9 bases between them. This CDR3 contains 15 residues. Germline CDR1 and CDR2: LGHNA and YSLEER.

V is TRBV7-2 and J is TRBJ2-2; TRBD1 might be the D (6 bases). The CDR3 loop spans 16 amino acids. V was cut by 5 bases and J by 2 bases, with 15 bases left in between. Germline-derived CDR1 and CDR2 are SGHTA and FQGNSA. CDR3 sequence reads: CASSTSGTINTGELFF. The CDR3, as DNA: TGTGCCAGCAGCACATCCGGGACAATAAACACCGGGGAGCTGTTTTTT.

This clonotype was observed a handful of times. The V call is TRBV7-3, the J call TRBJ2-2; TRBD2 aligns across 12 bases. CDR3 size: 17 residues. Germline-derived CDR1 and CDR2 are SGHTA and FQGTGA. Trimming cost V 5 bases and J 6 bases; bases outside gene matches: 10. Here the CDR3 reads CASSPNPGTSGPGELFF. CDR3 in DNA: TGTGCCAGCAGCCCCAATCCCGGGACTAGCGGGCCCGGGGAGCTGTTTTTT.

This clonotype was observed a few times. The J gene is TRBJ2-7, the V gene TRBV6-2 or TRBV6-3, with D hard to call. Deletions cut 0 bases from V and 4 bases from J, with 13 bases between. The V gene's germline CDR1 is MNHEY and CDR2 SVGEGT. The CDR3 contains 15 residues. The CDR3 loop reads CASSYSSRDFYEQYF. DNA of the CDR3: TGTGCCAGCAGTTACTCGTCTAGAGACTTTTACGAGCAGTACTTC.

This clonotype was detected only a few times. The V and J genes are TRBV7-8 and TRBJ1-5; D not resolved. V was trimmed by 2 bases and J by 0 bases, leaving 8 bases between them. The CDR3 runs 15 residues. The germline CDR1 and CDR2 sequences are SGHVS and FQNEAQ. The CDR3 region is CASSLHAGSNQPQHF. Written as DNA, the CDR3 is TGTGCCAGCAGCTTACACGCGGGTAGCAATCAGCCCCAGCATTTT.

The chain couples TRBV7-8 to TRBJ2-7; the D gene is possibly TRBD1 (6 bases). V lost 5 bases and J lost 0, with 14 bases in between. The CDR3 runs 15 residues. Per the germline V gene, CDR1 is SGHVS and CDR2 is FQNEAQ. Written as DNA, the CDR3 is TGTGCCAGCAGCCCACAGGGACCAAGCTCCTACGAGCAGTACTTC. As protein: CASSPQGPSSYEQYF.

The chain joins TRBV7-9 to TRBJ1-1; TRBD1 might be the D (5 bases). The length of the CDR3 is 16 residues. The germline V gene has CDR1 SEHNR and CDR2 FQNEAQ (reference sequence). Trimming cost V 6 bases and J 8 bases, with 25 bases left between them. The CDR3 DNA is TGTGCCAGCAGTTATCCAGGGAAAAATGAGGAATCCGAAGCTTTCTTT. Its protein product is CASSYPGKNEESEAFF. Filled out from reference TRBV7-9 and TRBJ1-1, the complete variable domain reads DTGVSQNPRHKITKRGQNVTFRCDPISEHNRLYWYRQTLGQGPEFLTYFQNEAQLEKSRLLSDRFSAERPKGSFSTLEIQRTEQGDSAMYLCASSYPGKNEESEAFFGQGTRLTVV.